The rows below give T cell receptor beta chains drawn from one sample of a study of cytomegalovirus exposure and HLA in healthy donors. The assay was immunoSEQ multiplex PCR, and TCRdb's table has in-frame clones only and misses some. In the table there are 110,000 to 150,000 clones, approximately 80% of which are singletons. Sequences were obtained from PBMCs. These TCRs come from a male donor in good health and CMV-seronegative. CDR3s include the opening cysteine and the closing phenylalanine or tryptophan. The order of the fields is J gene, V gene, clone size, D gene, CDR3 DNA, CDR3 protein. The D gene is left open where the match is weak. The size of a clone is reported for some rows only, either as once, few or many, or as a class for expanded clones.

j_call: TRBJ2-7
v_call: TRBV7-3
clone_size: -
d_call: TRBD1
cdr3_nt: TGTGCCAGCAGCCCTAAACCGAGGACAGGCTTCTACGAGCAGTACTTC
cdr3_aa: CASSPKPRTGFYEQYF

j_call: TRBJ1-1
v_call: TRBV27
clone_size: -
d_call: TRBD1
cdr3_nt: TGTGCCAGCAAGGACGCCCGACAGGGCACTGAAGCTTTCTTT
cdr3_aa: CASKDARQGTEAFF

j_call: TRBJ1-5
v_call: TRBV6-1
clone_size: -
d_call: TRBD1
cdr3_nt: TGTGCCAGCAGTGCACCCCGGGACAGGGCTTTCAATCAGCCCCAGCATTTT
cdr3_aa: CASSAPRDRAFNQPQHF

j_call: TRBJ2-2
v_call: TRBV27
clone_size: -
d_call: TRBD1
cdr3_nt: TGTGCCAGTTACAGGGGGCGTGGTGGCACCGGGGAGCTGTTTTTT
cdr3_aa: CASYRGRGGTGELFF

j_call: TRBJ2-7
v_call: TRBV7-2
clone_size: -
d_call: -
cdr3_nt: TGTGCCAGCAGCCCCGGAAGGAGGTACGAGCAGTACTTC
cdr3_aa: CASSPGRRYEQYF

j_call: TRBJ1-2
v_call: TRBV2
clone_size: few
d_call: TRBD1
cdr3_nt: TGTGCCAGCAGTGAAGCCCCGGGACAGCGTTATGGCTACACCTTC
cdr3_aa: CASSEAPGQRYGYTF

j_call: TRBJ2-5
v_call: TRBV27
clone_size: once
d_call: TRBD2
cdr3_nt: TGTGCCAGCAGTTCCTTAGCGGGAGTTGTGTTGGGGGAGACCCAGTACTTC
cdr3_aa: CASSSLAGVVLGETQYF

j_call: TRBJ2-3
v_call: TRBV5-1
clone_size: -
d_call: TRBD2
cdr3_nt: TGCGCCAGCACAATGGATGGCGGGGGGGCCACAGATACGCAGTATTTT
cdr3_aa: CASTMDGGGATDTQYF

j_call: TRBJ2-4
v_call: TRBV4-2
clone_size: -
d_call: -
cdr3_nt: TGTGCCAGCAGAGGACGCGGGGATGAATCCAAAAACAGTCAGTACTTC
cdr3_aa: CASRGRGDESKNSQYF

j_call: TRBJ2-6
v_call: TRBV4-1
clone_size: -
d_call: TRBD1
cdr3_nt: TGCGCCAGCAGTCTTTATCAGGGGGCTGGGGCCAACGTCCTGACTTTC
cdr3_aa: CASSLYQGAGANVLTF

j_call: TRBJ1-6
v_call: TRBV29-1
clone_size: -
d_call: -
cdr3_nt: TGCAGCGTTTACAGGGACTATAATTCACCCCTCCACTTT
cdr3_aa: CSVYRDYNSPLHF

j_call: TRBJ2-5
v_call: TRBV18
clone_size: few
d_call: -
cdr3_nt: TGTGCCAGCTCACCCCTCCGAGAGACCCAGTACTTC
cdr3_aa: CASSPLRETQYF

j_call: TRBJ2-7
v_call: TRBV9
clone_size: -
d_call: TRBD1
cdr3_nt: TGTGCCAGCAGCGCCTCGGACAGGGCGTACGAGCAGTACTTC
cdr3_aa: CASSASDRAYEQYF

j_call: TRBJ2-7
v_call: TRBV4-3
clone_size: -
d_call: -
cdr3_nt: TGCGCCAGCAGCCAAGATCTTGGGGCCCCCGAGCAGTACTTC
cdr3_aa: CASSQDLGAPEQYF

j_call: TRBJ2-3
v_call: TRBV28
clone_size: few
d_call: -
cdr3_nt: TGTGCCAGCAGTTCTCCTAGCCCAGATACGCAGTATTTT
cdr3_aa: CASSSPSPDTQYF

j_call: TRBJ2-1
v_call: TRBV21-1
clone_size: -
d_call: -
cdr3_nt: TGTGCCAGCAGCTCGCCTAGCGGGGGGTACAATGAGCAGTTCTTC
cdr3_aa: CASSSPSGGYNEQFF

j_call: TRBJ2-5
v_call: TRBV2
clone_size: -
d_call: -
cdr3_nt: TGTGCCAGCAGTGATAGAGAGGGAGTTGTGGAAGAGCAGTACTTC
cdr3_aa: CASSDREGVVEEQYF

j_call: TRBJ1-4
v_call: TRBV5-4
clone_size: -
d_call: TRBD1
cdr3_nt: TGTGCCAGCAGCTTGGCCACGACGGGACAGGGTGAAAAACTGTTTTTT
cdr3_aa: CASSLATTGQGEKLFF

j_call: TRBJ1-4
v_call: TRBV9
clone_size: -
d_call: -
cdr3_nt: TGTGCCAGTAGTGCGGGAGGCGCTAATGAAAAACTGTTTTTT
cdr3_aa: CASSAGGANEKLFF

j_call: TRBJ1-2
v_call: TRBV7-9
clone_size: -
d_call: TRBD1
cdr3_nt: TGTGCCAGCAGCGGGGGACAGGGGGGTGGCTACACCTTC
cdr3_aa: CASSGGQGGGYTF

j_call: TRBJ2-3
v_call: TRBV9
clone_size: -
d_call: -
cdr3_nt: TGTGCCAGCAGCCTGGAAGGCAGGGCGGGCACAGATACGCAGTATTTT
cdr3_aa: CASSLEGRAGTDTQYF

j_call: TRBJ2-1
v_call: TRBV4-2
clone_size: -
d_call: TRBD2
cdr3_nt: TGTGCCAGCAGCCGAGAGGCTAGCGGGGGGAATGAGCAGTTCTTC
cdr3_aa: CASSREASGGNEQFF

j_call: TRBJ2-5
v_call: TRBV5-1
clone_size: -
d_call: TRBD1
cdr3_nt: TGCGCCAGCAGCCCGGGAGACAGGGGAGGAGAGACCCAGTACTTC
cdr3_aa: CASSPGDRGGETQYF

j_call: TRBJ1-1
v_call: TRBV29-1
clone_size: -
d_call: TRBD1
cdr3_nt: TGCAGCGTTGTGGGGCGAGGGGGCATAACTTTCTTT
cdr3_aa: CSVVGRGGITFF

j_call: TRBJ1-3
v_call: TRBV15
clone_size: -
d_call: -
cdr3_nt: TGTGCCACCAGCGGAGACCAGGGGGGAAACACCATATATTTT
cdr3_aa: CATSGDQGGNTIYF

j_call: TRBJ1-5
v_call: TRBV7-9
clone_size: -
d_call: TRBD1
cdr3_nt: TGTGCCAGCAGCTTAGGACAGGGAGGCCAGCCCCAGCATTTT
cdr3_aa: CASSLGQGGQPQHF

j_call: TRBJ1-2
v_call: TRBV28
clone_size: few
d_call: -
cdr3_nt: TGTGCCAGCAGTTTAAGCACAGGTTATGGCTACACCTTC
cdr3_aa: CASSLSTGYGYTF

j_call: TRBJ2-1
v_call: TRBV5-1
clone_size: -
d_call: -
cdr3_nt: TGCGCCAGCAGGTTCTCTGGGGGCGCCTACAATGAGCAGTTCTTC
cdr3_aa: CASRFSGGAYNEQFF

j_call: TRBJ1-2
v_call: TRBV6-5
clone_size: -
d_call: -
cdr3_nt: TGTGCCAGCAGGTTCAGGCATAACTATGGCTACACCTTC
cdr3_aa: CASRFRHNYGYTF